Each of the 3 T cell receptor beta chains below was sequenced from the same sample in a study of OX40 agonist ivuxolimab in advanced cancers. Sequenced by immunoSEQ multiplex PCR; TCRdb stores in-frame clones only, minus some. This table holds approximately 46,000 clones, roughly 80% found once. The sequencing used CD4+ or CD8+ T cells sorted from blood, collected in a trial of the OX40 agonist ivuxolimab. The receptors were gathered from an adult with an advanced solid tumor such as melanoma, head and neck, liver or kidney cancer.

The chain is built from TRBV9 and TRBJ1-2, with 7 bases aligning to TRBD1. This CDR3 spans 14 amino acids. J lost 4 bases, V lost 5 bases, and 8 bases had no gene match. Germline CDR1 SGDLS, CDR2 YYNGEE. CDR3 DNA sequence: TGTGCCAGCAGTCTCTCAGGGGGAACCTATGGCTACACCTTC. Translated: CASSLSGGTYGYTF.

The chain links TRBV27 to TRBJ2-7; D tentatively fits TRBD1 or TRBD2 (5 bases each). Germline V gene sequence: CDR1 MNHEY, CDR2 SMNVEV (reference sequence). V was trimmed by 3 bases and J by 2 bases, leaving 11 bases between them. This CDR3 has 14 amino acids. CDR3 in amino acids: CASSFRQGAYEQYF. The DNA for the CDR3 is TGTGCCAGCAGTTTCCGGCAGGGAGCCTACGAGCAGTACTTC.

V and J are TRBV7-2 and TRBJ1-2, with 7 bases aligning to TRBD1. Trimming took 1 base from V and 6 from J; bases not matched to a gene: 8. Germline CDR1 and CDR2: SGHTA and FQGNSA. The CDR3 is made up of 15 amino acids. The CDR3 reads CASSLEATGYDGYTF. The CDR3 region has the DNA TGTGCCAGCAGCTTAGAGGCGACAGGGTACGATGGCTACACCTTC.